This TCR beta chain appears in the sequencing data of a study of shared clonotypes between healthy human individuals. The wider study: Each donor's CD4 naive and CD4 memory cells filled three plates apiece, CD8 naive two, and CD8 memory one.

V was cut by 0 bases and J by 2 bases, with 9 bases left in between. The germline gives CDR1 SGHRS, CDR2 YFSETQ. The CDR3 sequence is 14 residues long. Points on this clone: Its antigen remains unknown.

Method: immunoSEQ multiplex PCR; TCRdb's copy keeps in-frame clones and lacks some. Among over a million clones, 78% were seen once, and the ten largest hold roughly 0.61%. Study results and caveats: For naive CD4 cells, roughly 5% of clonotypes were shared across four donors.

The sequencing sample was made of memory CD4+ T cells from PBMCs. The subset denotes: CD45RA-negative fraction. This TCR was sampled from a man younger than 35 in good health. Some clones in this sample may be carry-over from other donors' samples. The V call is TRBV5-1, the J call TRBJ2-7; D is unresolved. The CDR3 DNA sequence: TGCGCCAGCAGCTTGGGGGTAGGGACCTACGAGCAGTACTTC. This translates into CASSLGVGTYEQYF.